Below, 26 T cell receptor beta chains from the same sample are listed, as sequenced in a study of T-cell memory formation after mild COVID-19. A single record per CDR3 protein comes from TCRdb applying MiXCR to the 5' RACE reads. The data show about 500,000 distinct CDR3 sequences, with around 20% seen just once and around 13% held by the top ten. Sequencing input: PBMCs or a T cell subset sorted from them (not recorded which). These receptors all come from an adult woman who had mild COVID-19 (a few samples of this study predate the infection). Cell type and time point are not known.

This clonotype was seen a few times. V usage is TRBV3-1 and J usage is TRBJ2-3; 10 bases are shared with TRBD1. The CDR3 covers 17 residues. J was trimmed by 4 bases and V by 4 bases; bases with no gene match: 11. Per the germline V gene, CDR1 is LGHDT and CDR2 is YNNKEL (reference sequence). This chain's CDR3 is CASSLSATGGLADTQYF. The DNA for the CDR3 is TGTGCCAGCAGCCTTAGCGCGACAGGGGGCTTAGCAGATACGCAGTATTTT.

This chain uses TRBV29-1 with TRBJ2-7, with a weak D call TRBD1 (6 bases). CDR1 and CDR2 from the germline V gene are SQVTM and ANQGSEA. The CDR3 is made up of 12 amino acids. The V end lost 4 bases, the J end lost 5 bases, and 12 bases lay between the germline ends. CDR3 sequence (DNA): TGCAGCGTTGTTAACAGGGAGAACGAGCAGTACTTC. It codes for CSVVNRENEQYF.

This rearrangement joins TRBV3-1 to TRBJ1-6; no clear D gene. This CDR3 is 17 amino acids long. Germline V gives CDR1 LGHDT, CDR2 YNNKEL (reference sequence). V lost 1 base to trimming and J lost 0 bases, with 10 bases between them. The CDR3 sequence is CASSQVKGSSYNSPLHF. As DNA, the CDR3 is TGTGCCAGCAGCCAAGTTAAAGGGAGCTCCTATAATTCACCCCTCCACTTT.

There are a few counts of this clonotype. This chain uses TRBV12-3 or TRBV12-4 with TRBJ2-7; no definite D call. The length of the CDR3 is 14 residues. V lost 3 bases and J 3 bases, leaving 12 bases between the germline ends. CDR3 region: CASSLSPGNYEQYF. DNA of the CDR3: TGTGCCAGCAGTTTGAGTCCAGGCAACTACGAGCAGTACTTC.

The chain joins TRBV18 to TRBJ2-3; 10 bases are shared with TRBD2. CDR1 and CDR2 (germline): KGHSH, LQKENI. The CDR3 length is 17 residues. V trimming: 3 bases; J trimming: 1 base; junction bases outside the gene matches: 7. The CDR3 reads CASSPLERGGGTDTQYF. The CDR3 nucleotides read TGTGCCAGCTCACCCCTCGAGCGGGGGGGCGGCACAGATACGCAGTATTTT.

This chain joins TRBV6-2 or TRBV6-3 and TRBJ1-2; 8 positions agree with TRBD1. V lost 5 bases and J lost 2; bases outside the gene matches: 7. The germline CDR1 and CDR2 sequences are MNHEY and SVGEGT. This CDR3 is built from 15 residues. The CDR3 spells CASSATGTGNYGYTF. The DNA of the CDR3 is TGTGCCAGCAGTGCTACCGGGACAGGAAACTATGGCTACACCTTC.

The chain joins TRBV5-6 to TRBJ1-5; no clear D gene. This CDR3 is 14 amino acids long. Looked up from germline, CDR1 is SGHDT and CDR2 is YYEEEE. The V end lost 4 bases, the J end lost 4 bases, and 12 bases lay between the germline ends. CDR3 residues: CASSPRGLNQPQHF. The CDR3 DNA reads as TGTGCCAGCAGCCCACGCGGCCTTAATCAGCCCCAGCATTTT.

V is TRBV29-1 and J is TRBJ1-1, with D perhaps matching TRBD1 (5 bases). This CDR3 is built from 16 residues. V lost 4 bases to trimming and J lost 0 bases, with 18 bases between them. The germline V gene encodes CDR1 SQVTM and CDR2 ANQGSEA. Here the CDR3 DNA reads TGCAGCGTTGTAGTCTTTACCGGGACCGTGAACACTGAAGCTTTCTTT. Its protein is CSVVVFTGTVNTEAFF.

V and J are TRBV7-8 and TRBJ2-5; the D is unclear. V lost 0 bases, J lost 5 bases, and 4 bases lay in between. The CDR3 consists of 12 residues. Germline V gene data show CDR1 as SGHVS and CDR2 as FQNEAQ. CDR3 sequence reads: CASSLAHETQYF. For the CDR3, the DNA is TGTGCCAGCAGCTTAGCGCACGAGACCCAGTACTTC.

The rearrangement joins TRBV5-1 to TRBJ2-7; the match to TRBD1 covers 7 bases. Unmatched junction bases numbered 6, after V lost 1 base and J lost 2 bases. The germline V gene has CDR1 SGHRS and CDR2 YFSETQ. This CDR3 contains 15 residues. The CDR3 DNA reads TGCGCCAGCAGCTTGCGCCGGGACAGCGCCTACGAGCAGTACTTC. Amino acid sequence: CASSLRRDSAYEQYF.

The V call is TRBV15, the J call TRBJ2-3, with D tentatively TRBD2 (5 bases). The CDR3 totals 14 residues. V shed 0 bases and J shed 6 bases, with 10 bases lying between them. Per the germline V gene, CDR1 is LNHNV and CDR2 is YYDKDF (reference sequence). The CDR3 DNA follows: TGTGCCACCAGCAGAGATCTCGCTAGCGATACGCAGTATTTT. It translates to CATSRDLASDTQYF.

The gene calls are TRBV27 and TRBJ1-6, with D possibly TRBD1 on 6 matching bases. The length of the CDR3 is 19 residues. Germline V lookup: CDR1 MNHEY, CDR2 SMNVEV (reference sequence). Trimming took 1 base from V and 11 from J, leaving 27 bases between them. The CDR3 loop reads CASSLWVPRGASNHTPLHF. The DNA for the CDR3 is TGTGCCAGCAGTTTATGGGTCCCTCGGGGGGCTAGTAACCATACACCCCTCCACTTT.

The V call is TRBV4-1, the J call TRBJ1-5; D gene ambiguous. The CDR3 loop spans 14 amino acids. From germline, CDR1 is MGHRA and CDR2 YSYEKL. The germline V and J ends were trimmed by 2 bases and 3 bases, with 8 bases remaining between them. The CDR3 sequence is CASSQFWDNQPQHF. CDR3 DNA: TGCGCCAGCAGCCAATTTTGGGACAATCAGCCCCAGCATTTT.

The J gene is TRBJ2-7, the V gene TRBV5-1; TRBD2 agrees at 7 bases. Germline CDR1 SGHRS, CDR2 YFSETQ. The ends lost 4 bases at V and 0 bases at J; junction bases unmatched: 10. This CDR3 contains 16 residues. This CDR3 reads CASSHKFGGSSYEQYF. CDR3 DNA sequence: TGCGCCAGCAGCCACAAATTCGGCGGGAGCTCCTACGAGCAGTACTTC.

The J gene is TRBJ1-2, the V gene TRBV4-1; D is possibly TRBD1 (5 bases). CDR3 length: 13 residues. Germline V lookup: CDR1 MGHRA, CDR2 YSYEKL. With 0 bases removed from V and 8 bases from J, the gap between germline ends came to 10 bases. CDR3 region: CASSQEGVVGYTF. The DNA for the CDR3 is TGCGCCAGCAGCCAAGAAGGGGTGGTGGGCTACACCTTC.

This clonotype appeared many times. The CDR3 DNA reads as TGTGCCAGCAACCAAGTCCAGGTTGGACAGCCCCAGCATTTT. Its protein product is CASNQVQVGQPQHF. The chain is built from TRBV2 and TRBJ1-5; unclear D gene. CDR3 length: 14 amino acids. Between the trimmed V and J ends, which lost 7 bases and 7 bases, there was a span of 17 bases. CDR1 SNHLY and CDR2 FYNNEI come from the germline V gene.

This clonotype has more than one count but fewer than ten. The CDR3 nucleotides are TGCGCCAGCAGCCCCCGAGAGGGGGCGGACCCCTACGAGCAGTACTTC. It specifies CASSPREGADPYEQYF. The chain carries TRBV5-1 and TRBJ2-7; 7 bases fit TRBD1. The CDR3 has 16 residues. The J segment lost 2 bases and the V segment lost 4 bases, leaving 12 bases of the junction unmatched. Per the germline V gene, CDR1 is SGHRS and CDR2 is YFSETQ.

This clonotype was seen at least ten times. The chain combines TRBV12-3 or TRBV12-4 with TRBJ2-5, with TRBD1 identical over 7 bases. J gave up 5 bases and V 7 bases, and 10 bases lay outside the gene matches. There are 14 residues in the CDR3. CDR3 protein: CASTAPGGAETQYF. Written as DNA, the CDR3 is TGTGCCAGCACAGCCCCAGGGGGAGCGGAGACCCAGTACTTC.

This chain connects TRBV30 to TRBJ1-6; unclear D gene. Germline lookup yields CDR1 GTSNPN and CDR2 SVGIG (reference sequence). CDR3 size: 15 residues. V shed 0 bases and J shed 7 bases, with 13 bases lying between them. DNA of the CDR3: TGTGCCTGGAGTGTATTAGGGATGGGGAATTCACCCCTCCACTTT. Translation gives CAWSVLGMGNSPLHF.

This clonotype occurred a few times. CDR3 DNA sequence: TGCGCCAGCAGCCAAGATCTCGGGTGGAGTAGCGGCAGCTCCTACGAGCAGTACTTC. Protein sequence: CASSQDLGWSSGSSYEQYF. The chain combines TRBV4-1 with TRBJ2-7, with a possible D match to TRBD2 (6 bases). Trimming cost V 0 bases and J 0 bases, with 21 bases left between them. CDR3 length: 19 amino acids. Germline V CDR1 and CDR2: MGHRA, YSYEKL.

The CDR3 bases are TGTGCCAGCAGCGACGACAGGGTGGTAGTTGGCTACACCTTC. Translation: CASSDDRVVVGYTF. The chain couples TRBV6-6 to TRBJ1-2, with TRBD1 matching over 7 bases. Germline-derived CDR1 and CDR2 are MNHNY and SVGAGI (reference sequence). Unmatched junction bases numbered 11, after V lost 6 bases and J lost 7 bases. This CDR3 is 14 amino acids long.

The chain uses TRBV7-9 and TRBJ2-3; 7 positions match TRBD2. The CDR3 is 15 residues long. Trimming took 5 bases from V and 5 from J; bases not matched to a gene: 10. The V gene's germline CDR1 is SEHNR and CDR2 FQNEAQ (reference sequence). This CDR3 reads CASSRTGGSGDTQYF. CDR3 DNA sequence: TGTGCCAGCAGCCGGACGGGGGGTTCAGGAGATACGCAGTATTTT.

This clonotype was observed a few times. The rearrangement joins TRBV5-4 to TRBJ2-7, with 12 bases that match TRBD1. This CDR3 is 15 amino acids long. V gave up 3 bases and J gave up 2 bases; unmatched junction bases: 3. Germline assignment: CDR1 SGHNT and CDR2 YYREEE (reference sequence). CDR3 protein: CASSSRDRGPYEQYF. The CDR3, as DNA: TGTGCCAGCAGCTCCCGGGACAGGGGGCCCTACGAGCAGTACTTC.

The chain employs TRBV24-1 and TRBJ2-1; perhaps TRBD1 as D (5 bases). V lost 2 bases to trimming and J lost 6 bases, with 13 bases between them. CDR3 size: 15 residues. Germline-derived CDR1 and CDR2 are KGHDR and SFDVKD. The CDR3 DNA reads TGTGCCACCAGTGATTCAAGGGGTGTGTTCAATGAGCAGTTCTTC. It is translated as CATSDSRGVFNEQFF.

CDR3 in amino acids: CATSDLSGGSSTDTQYF. CDR3 in DNA: TGTGCCACCAGTGATTTAAGCGGCGGTTCTAGCACAGATACGCAGTATTTT. The V gene is TRBV24-1, the J gene TRBJ2-3, with D possibly matching TRBD2 (5 bases). The CDR3 runs 17 residues. Germline values: CDR1 KGHDR, CDR2 SFDVKD. Trimming cost V 1 base and J 0 bases, with 13 bases left between them.

In its sample, this clonotype was seen a few times. The chain couples TRBV29-1 to TRBJ1-1; TRBD1 aligns across 7 bases. The CDR3 is 12 residues long. CDR1 is SQVTM and CDR2 is ANQGSEA in the germline V gene. V was pared by 3 bases and J by 8 bases, with 6 bases of the junction left unmatched. DNA of the CDR3: TGCAGCGTTGAGTTAGGGGGCACCGAAGCTTTCTTT. This gives the protein CSVELGGTEAFF.